One sample yielded the 23 T cell receptor beta chains listed below, sequenced in a study of CD8 T cells in Susac syndrome. After extraction with the RNeasy kit, roughly 0.5 to 1 ug of the RNA was reverse transcribed using random hexamers. TCRdb re-called the immunoSEQ multiplex PCR reads through MiXCR, storing one row per CDR3 protein. Of around 150,000 distinct CDR3 sequences in the sample, 95% are singletons; the top ten hold roughly 0.2%. Sequencing was carried out using CD8+ T cells from PBMCs. Source of these receptors: a human donor with Susac syndrome.

The V gene is TRBV27, the J gene TRBJ2-1; 7 bases match TRBD1. The CDR3 contains 16 residues. Germline V lookup: CDR1 MNHEY, CDR2 SMNVEV (reference sequence). V lost 6 bases and J lost 0; bases outside the gene matches: 8. The CDR3 nucleotides are TGTGCCAGCAGCTGGAGACAGGGCAGCTCCTACAATGAGCAGTTCTTC. Protein product: CASSWRQGSSYNEQFF.

The chain couples TRBV5-1 to TRBJ2-7, with TRBD2 matching 7 bases. This CDR3 is built from 14 residues. Germline CDR1 is SGHRS and CDR2 is YFSETQ. J gave up 5 bases and V 0 bases, and 5 bases lay outside the gene matches. The DNA of the CDR3 is TGCGCCAGCAGCTTGGGGGCGGGAGAGGACGAGCAGTACTTC. Residues: CASSLGAGEDEQYF.

CDR3: CATSGSDRAAGGDQPQHF. The DNA for the CDR3 is TGTGCCACCAGCGGATCCGACCGGGCAGCCGGGGGCGATCAGCCCCAGCATTTT. This sequence joins TRBV15 and TRBJ1-5; the D gene is possibly TRBD1 (6 bases). This CDR3 is 18 amino acids long. Trimming removed 5 bases at V and 5 bases at J, with 25 bases between. Germline V CDR1 and CDR2: LNHNV, YYDKDF (reference sequence).

This chain uses TRBV6-1 with TRBJ1-1; D not resolved. The V end lost 7 bases, the J end lost 0 bases, and 12 bases lay between the germline ends. The germline CDR1 and CDR2 sequences are MNHNS and SASEGT. This CDR3 has 14 amino acids. CDR3 in DNA: TGTGCCAGCACCAAAGGAGCGATGAACACTGAAGCTTTCTTT. It specifies CASTKGAMNTEAFF.

This clonotype was seen only once. V is TRBV6-2 or TRBV6-3 and J is TRBJ1-2, with 7 bases identical to TRBD1. Germline lookup yields CDR1 MNHEY and CDR2 SVGEGT. Losses at the gene ends were 7 bases for V and 3 bases for J; bases not matched to a gene: 17. The CDR3 is made up of 17 amino acids. The CDR3: CASTNLAGGYEDYGYTF. CDR3 DNA: TGTGCCAGCACCAACTTGGCAGGGGGGTATGAAGACTATGGCTACACCTTC.

The V and J genes are TRBV4-1 and TRBJ1-5; D unclear. V lost 2 bases to trimming and J lost 7 bases, with 9 bases between them. The CDR3 totals 13 residues. The germline CDR1 and CDR2 sequences are MGHRA and YSYEKL. The CDR3 loop is CASSQLRSQPQHF. CDR3 sequence (DNA): TGCGCCAGCAGCCAACTCAGGAGCCAGCCCCAGCATTTT.

The chain is built from TRBV13 and TRBJ2-5; TRBD2 matches at 11 bases. From germline, CDR1 is PRHDT and CDR2 FYEKMQ (reference sequence). Trimming cost V 4 bases and J 3 bases; bases outside gene matches: 10. CDR3 length: 17 amino acids. The CDR3 loop reads CASSWTSGTSGKETQYF. CDR3 in DNA: TGTGCCAGCAGCTGGACTTCCGGGACTAGCGGTAAAGAGACCCAGTACTTC.

The rearrangement uses TRBV6-1 and TRBJ1-2; D call uncertain. Trimming left V 2 bases short and J 4 bases short, with 5 bases between. Looked up from germline, CDR1 is MNHNS and CDR2 is SASEGT. This CDR3 contains 12 residues. This CDR3 is CASSELGYGYTF. Written as DNA, the CDR3 is TGTGCCAGCAGTGAATTGGGCTATGGCTACACCTTC.

The chain has TRBV28 and TRBJ2-1; D gene ambiguous. V lost 7 bases to trimming and J lost 0 bases, with 13 bases between them. Germline assignment: CDR1 MDHEN and CDR2 SYDVKM. This CDR3 is 15 amino acids long. CDR3 DNA sequence: TGTGCCAGCACCGCCGACTCCAGCTCCTACAATGAGCAGTTCTTC. It is translated as CASTADSSSYNEQFF.

The chain has TRBV9 and TRBJ2-7, with D perhaps matching TRBD1 (6 bases). The CDR3 contains 14 residues. V was shortened by 3 bases and J by 4 bases, with 14 bases between the two germline ends. Germline CDR1 reads SGDLS; CDR2 reads YYNGEE. The CDR3 sequence is CASSGPNREYEQYF. The CDR3 nucleotides read TGTGCCAGCAGCGGACCCAACAGGGAATACGAGCAGTACTTC.

The J gene is TRBJ1-2, the V gene TRBV6-5, with D perhaps matching TRBD1 (6 bases). V gave up 0 bases and J gave up 5 bases, with 16 bases separating them. The CDR3 length is 16 residues. From germline, CDR1 is MNHEY and CDR2 SVGAGI. CDR3 protein: CASSYSSRGAEYGYTF. The CDR3, as DNA: TGTGCCAGCAGTTACTCGAGTAGGGGGGCTGAATATGGCTACACCTTC.

The chain joins TRBV5-1 to TRBJ1-2; D is unresolved. The germline gives CDR1 SGHRS, CDR2 YFSETQ. Trimming pared 4 bases from V and 8 bases from J, leaving 18 bases between. The CDR3 spans 14 residues. CDR3 residues: CASSLPSVQEGYTF. In nucleotides, the CDR3 is TGCGCCAGCAGCCTTCCTTCGGTGCAGGAGGGCTACACCTTC.

The chain carries TRBV20-1 and TRBJ1-2, with 12 bases aligning to TRBD1. V shed 1 base, J shed 2 bases, and the junction held 2 bases outside the gene matches. The germline CDR1 and CDR2 sequences are DFQATT and SNEGSKA (reference sequence). The CDR3 extends over 15 amino acids. Written as DNA, the CDR3 is TGCAGTGCTAGAGCGGGACAGGGGGCCAACTATGGCTACACCTTC. Its translation is CSARAGQGANYGYTF.

The genes are TRBV5-1 and TRBJ2-7, with D tentatively TRBD1 or TRBD2 (5 bases each). This CDR3 contains 15 residues. Deletions cut 1 base from V and 4 bases from J, with 15 bases between. Germline CDR1 reads SGHRS; CDR2 reads YFSETQ. CDR3 in DNA: TGCGCCAGCAGCTTGTTGCAGGGTGTAGCGTACGAGCAGTACTTC. It translates to CASSLLQGVAYEQYF.

This clonotype occurred once. The J gene is TRBJ2-7, the V gene TRBV5-4, with 7 bases aligning to TRBD2. Germline values: CDR1 SGHNT, CDR2 YYREEE (reference sequence). There are 15 residues in the CDR3. Trimming took 1 base from V and 9 from J; bases not matched to a gene: 13. CDR3 bases: TGTGCCAGCAGCTTGTCCGGGACTACCAACGTTCTGCAGTACTTC. It yields the protein CASSLSGTTNVLQYF.

This clonotype appeared once. The rearrangement links TRBV24-1 to TRBJ2-5, with TRBD1 as a possible D gene (6 bases). Germline values: CDR1 KGHDR, CDR2 SFDVKD. V lost 10 bases and J 1 base, leaving 12 bases between the germline ends. This CDR3 comprises 13 residues. CDR3 amino acids: CATKDSSQETQYF. CDR3 DNA sequence: TGTGCCACTAAGGACAGCAGCCAAGAGACCCAGTACTTC.

The chain recombines TRBV6-1 with TRBJ2-6, with D unresolved. CDR1 and CDR2 (germline): MNHNS, SASEGT. The CDR3 loop spans 14 amino acids. Trimming left V 2 bases short and J 1 base short, with 3 bases between. CDR3 in amino acids: CASSEWSGANVLTF. CDR3 DNA: TGTGCCAGCAGTGAATGGTCTGGGGCCAACGTCCTGACTTTC.

The chain uses TRBV5-1 and TRBJ2-7; TRBD1 aligns across 7 bases. Per germline, CDR1 SGHRS and CDR2 YFSETQ. The CDR3 sequence is 16 residues long. The junction had 9 bases not matched to a gene; V was cut back by 1 base and J by 2 bases. The CDR3 sequence: CASSLSTGEWTYEQYF. CDR3 DNA: TGCGCCAGCAGCTTGTCCACAGGGGAGTGGACCTACGAGCAGTACTTC.

The chain has TRBV29-1 and TRBJ2-5; D remains ambiguous. V was shortened by 0 bases and J by 4 bases, with 12 bases between the two germline ends. From germline, CDR1 is SQVTM and CDR2 ANQGSEA. CDR3 length: 14 amino acids. The CDR3 coding sequence is TGCAGCGTTGAAGATCGTTCGGTGGGAGAGACCCAGTACTTC. Its translation: CSVEDRSVGETQYF. The variable domain in full, with the rest retrieved from reference TRBV29-1 and TRBJ2-5, is SAVISQKPSRDICQRGTSLTIQCQVDSQVTMMFWYRQQPGQSLTLIATANQGSEATYESGFVIDKFPISRPNLTFSTLTVSNMSPEDSSIYLCSVEDRSVGETQYFGPGTRLLVL.

The rearrangement joins TRBV25-1 to TRBJ1-2, with a tentative D call TRBD1 (6 bases). Germline V gene data show CDR1 as MGHDK and CDR2 as SYGVNS. V lost 2 bases and J 7 bases, leaving 11 bases between the germline ends. The CDR3 runs to 13 residues. CDR3 region: CASSEESGAGYTF. CDR3 bases: TGTGCCAGCAGTGAAGAGTCAGGGGCTGGCTACACCTTC.

The gene calls are TRBV7-8 and TRBJ1-5; a weak D match, TRBD1 (5 bases). V was shortened by 5 bases and J by 4 bases, with 12 bases between the two germline ends. CDR1 is SGHVS and CDR2 is FQNEAQ in the germline V gene. There are 14 residues in the CDR3. CDR3 protein: CASSPGRKNQPQHF. DNA for the CDR3: TGTGCCAGCAGCCCGGGACGGAAGAATCAGCCCCAGCATTTT.

This clonotype showed up just once. The genes are TRBV27 and TRBJ2-7; TRBD1 matches 8 bases. This CDR3 comprises 14 residues. V dropped 6 bases and J dropped 4; count of bases not matched to a gene: 8. Germline CDR1 and CDR2: MNHEY and SMNVEV (reference sequence). CDR3 residues: CASSRQGRSYEQYF. As DNA, the CDR3 is TGTGCCAGCAGCAGACAGGGGCGAAGTTACGAGCAGTACTTC.

The rearrangement uses TRBV12-3 or TRBV12-4 and TRBJ2-5; 7 positions match TRBD1. J gave up 4 bases and V 1 base, and 15 bases lay outside the gene matches. This CDR3 comprises 18 residues. CDR3 in amino acids: CASSLERAPGTDGETQYF. The CDR3 bases are TGTGCCAGCAGTTTAGAAAGGGCCCCCGGGACAGATGGAGAGACCCAGTACTTC.